Listed below are T cell receptor beta chains from one sample, sequenced in a study of PD-L1 blockade in urothelial cancer. Measured with immunoSEQ multiplex PCR; TCRdb has only the in-frame clones, and not every one. The sample yields fewer than 95,000 clones, 80% to 85% seen once. The sample was PBMCs, taken around atezolizumab (anti-PD-L1) treatment. The receptor set was obtained from a man aged 55 to 70 with urothelial cancer. Both conserved end residues are part of each CDR3. Each record gives: V gene, D gene, clone size, J gene, CDR3 protein, CDR3 DNA. The D gene is left open where the match is weak. Expanded clones get a size class; other rows say once, few or many, or leave the size out.

TRBV19	NA	NA	TRBJ1-1	CASKGLGTTEAFF	TGTGCCAGTAAGGGTCTGGGGACAACTGAAGCTTTCTTT
TRBV4-3	NA	NA	TRBJ2-3	CASSQEWGGATSSTDTQYF	TGCGCCAGCAGCCAAGAATGGGGGGGGGCGACCTCTAGCACAGATACGCAGTATTTT
TRBV7-9	NA	NA	TRBJ2-6	CASSLNSGSGANVLTF	TGTGCCAGCAGCTTAAATTCAGGCTCTGGGGCCAACGTCCTGACTTTC
TRBV9	NA	NA	TRBJ1-4	CASSASERGNEKLFF	TGTGCCAGCAGCGCATCAGAACGAGGGAATGAAAAACTGTTTTTT
TRBV28	NA	NA	TRBJ1-2	CASVTAPGGLNSNYGYTF	TGTGCCAGCGTCACTGCCCCGGGGGGCCTTAATAGTAACTATGGCTACACCTTC
TRBV4-1	NA	NA	TRBJ2-7	CASSQDWAGWSYEQYF	TGCGCCAGCAGCCAAGATTGGGCAGGGTGGTCCTACGAGCAGTACTTC
TRBV19	TRBD1	NA	TRBJ1-1	CASSIVGGQAEAFF	TGTGCCAGTAGTATAGTAGGGGGCCAGGCTGAAGCTTTCTTT
TRBV11-2	NA	NA	TRBJ1-2	CASSPGSGYTF	TGTGCCAGCAGCCCGGGGAGCGGCTACACCTTC
TRBV19	TRBD1	NA	TRBJ2-7	CASLGQFGGEQYF	TGTGCCAGCCTGGGACAGTTTGGCGGCGAGCAGTACTTC
TRBV7-9	TRBD1	NA	TRBJ2-7	CASSFRGQGGSFEQYF	TGTGCCAGCAGCTTCAGGGGGCAGGGAGGTTCTTTCGAGCAGTACTTC
TRBV29-1	NA	NA	TRBJ2-1	CSVDFQGLWQFF	TGCAGCGTTGATTTTCAGGGGCTTTGGCAGTTCTTC
TRBV9	NA	NA	TRBJ2-5	CASSAGTHQETQYF	TGTGCCAGCAGCGCGGGGACACATCAAGAGACCCAGTACTTC
TRBV5-6	TRBD2	NA	TRBJ2-1	CVSSPRPTGTRSYNEQFF	TGTGTCAGCAGCCCCAGACCCACCGGGACTAGGTCCTACAATGAGCAGTTCTTC
TRBV5-1	NA	NA	TRBJ2-5	CASSLVSGKETQYF	TGCGCCAGCAGCTTGGTTAGCGGTAAAGAGACCCAGTACTTC
TRBV7-9	TRBD1	NA	TRBJ1-1	CASSSRDRPGLPFF	TGTGCCAGCAGCTCCCGGGACAGACCCGGGCTACCTTTCTTT
TRBV19	NA	few	TRBJ2-2	CASRKRTAPGELFF	TGTGCCAGTAGGAAGCGAACAGCACCGGGAGAGCTGTTTTTT
TRBV19	NA	NA	TRBJ1-2	CASSIQSDYGYTF	TGTGCCAGTAGTATCCAATCGGACTATGGCTACACCTTC
TRBV5-6	NA	NA	TRBJ2-7	CASSTRQVSSYEQYF	TGTGCCAGCAGCACCAGACAGGTTAGCTCCTACGAGCAGTACTTC
TRBV9	TRBD2	NA	TRBJ2-1	CASSVGLAGGESSYNEQFF	TGTGCCAGCAGCGTAGGGCTAGCGGGGGGAGAGAGCTCCTACAATGAGCAGTTCTTC
TRBV6-5	NA	NA	TRBJ2-7	CASRLTLSSYEQYF	TGTGCCAGCAGACTCACGCTTAGCTCCTACGAGCAGTACTTC
TRBV6-6	TRBD2	NA	TRBJ2-3	CASRVGAGGGTDTQYF	TGTGCCAGCAGGGTCGGGGCGGGAGGCGGCACAGATACGCAGTATTTT
TRBV29-1	NA	NA	TRBJ2-1	CSVVGQLSSYNEQFF	TGCAGCGTTGTTGGACAGTTGAGCTCCTACAATGAGCAGTTCTTC
TRBV29-1	TRBD1	NA	TRBJ2-7	CSVGTGVYEQYF	TGCAGCGTCGGGACAGGGGTCTACGAGCAGTACTTC
TRBV30	TRBD2	NA	TRBJ2-3	CAWSIRGGPTDTQYF	TGTGCCTGGAGTATACGGGGGGGCCCGACAGATACGCAGTATTTT
TRBV9	NA	NA	TRBJ2-3	CASSVDYSASDTQYF	TGTGCCAGCAGCGTAGATTATAGCGCGTCAGATACGCAGTATTTT
TRBV7-8	NA	NA	TRBJ1-2	CASSPLGAGSHGYTF	TGTGCCAGCAGCCCATTGGGGGCGGGCTCTCATGGCTACACCTTC
TRBV6-5	TRBD1	NA	TRBJ2-5	CASSYTGTGVQETQYF	TGTGCCAGCAGTTATACCGGGACAGGGGTACAAGAGACCCAGTACTTC
TRBV14	NA	NA	TRBJ2-3	CASSQDSQYTQYF	TGTGCCAGCAGCCAAGATTCTCAGTATACGCAGTATTTT
TRBV5-1	NA	NA	TRBJ2-1	CASSPEGRSTPPFF	TGCGCCAGCAGCCCAGAGGGTCGTAGCACTCCCCCCTTCTTC
TRBV9	NA	NA	TRBJ2-2	CASSVEGSRAGELFF	TGTGCCAGCAGCGTTGAGGGTAGTCGTGCCGGGGAGCTGTTTTTT
TRBV7-2	TRBD1	NA	TRBJ1-4	CASSQTGGSEKLFF	TGTGCCAGCAGCCAGACAGGGGGCAGTGAAAAACTGTTTTTT